This TCR beta chain was sequenced during a study of beta chain features in type 1 diabetes. Looking at the study overall: Age, gender and cell yields were similar between patients and healthy donors. Study-wide findings and caveats: Any HLA type influence on TCRB rearrangement was left unresolved here.

Populations isolated by sorting all had purity greater than 95%. Comment on this clone: The target antigen is unknown.

Investigators reverse transcribed all isolated RNA, so they sequenced expressed TCRB transcripts. The method was immunoSEQ multiplex PCR; TCRdb's version includes in-frame clones alone and lacks a portion of them. Of about 900,000 clones in the sample, under 20% were seen once. CDR3 size: 15 residues. Germline CDR1 is SGHNT and CDR2 is YYREEE (reference sequence). V dropped 5 bases and J dropped 6; count of bases not matched to a gene: 11. The clonotype comes from a woman aged 18-29 years in good health. The chain employs TRBV5-4 and TRBJ2-1; 7 bases align to TRBD2. Source material: naive CD4+ T cells from blood. The DNA for the CDR3 is TGTGCCAGCAGATCGGGACTAACCTCGGGCAATGAGCAGTTCTTC. This translates into CASRSGLTSGNEQFF.